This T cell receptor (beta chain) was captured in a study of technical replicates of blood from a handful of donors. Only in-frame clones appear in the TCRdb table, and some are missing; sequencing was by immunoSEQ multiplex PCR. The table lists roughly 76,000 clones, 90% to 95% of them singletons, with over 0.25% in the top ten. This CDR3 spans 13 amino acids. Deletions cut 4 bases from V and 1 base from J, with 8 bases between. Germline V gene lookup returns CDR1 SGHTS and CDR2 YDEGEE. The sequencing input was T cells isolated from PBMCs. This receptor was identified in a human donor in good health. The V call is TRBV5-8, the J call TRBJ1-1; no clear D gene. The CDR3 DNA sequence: TGTGCCAGCAGCCTGACACGGAACACTGAAGCTTTCTTT. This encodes CASSLTRNTEAFF.